The clone carrying this TCR beta chain was seen once. No antigen is known for it. The data originate from a study of cytomegalovirus exposure and HLA in healthy donors. Study-wide findings and caveats: High specificity and sensitivity for cytomegalovirus status were reported for the classifier. The study flagged about 160 TCR beta chains as cytomegalovirus-associated.

Trimming at V came to 9 bases and at J to 5 bases, leaving 14 bases not matched to a gene. CDR3 length equals 15 residues. Germline V gene lookup returns CDR1 MDHEN and CDR2 SYDVKM. Using immunoSEQ multiplex PCR, the repertoire was profiled, and TCRdb retains in-frame clones only, with some absent. The sample has 210,000 or so clones, 88% seen once. Sequencing was carried out using PBMCs. The chain combines TRBV28 with TRBJ2-7; TRBD1 aligns across 9 bases. This clonotype originated in a woman in her late teens or twenties in good health and CMV-seronegative. The CDR3 region has the DNA TGTGCCAGTTCCCCGGCGGGACAGGGCGACCACGAGCAGTACTTC. Its protein product is CASSPAGQGDHEQYF.